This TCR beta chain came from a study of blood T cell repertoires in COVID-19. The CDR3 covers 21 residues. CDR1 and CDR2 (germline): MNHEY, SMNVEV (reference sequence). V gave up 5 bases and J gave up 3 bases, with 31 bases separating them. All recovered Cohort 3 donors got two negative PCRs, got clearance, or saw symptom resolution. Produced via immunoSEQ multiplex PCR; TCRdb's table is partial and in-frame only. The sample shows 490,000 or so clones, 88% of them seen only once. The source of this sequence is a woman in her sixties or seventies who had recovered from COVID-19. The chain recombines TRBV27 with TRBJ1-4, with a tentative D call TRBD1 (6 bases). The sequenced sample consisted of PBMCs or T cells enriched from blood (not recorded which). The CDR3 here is CASSLYVPGRLGTGPNEKLFF. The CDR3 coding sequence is TGTGCCAGCAGTCTATATGTCCCGGGTCGGCTCGGTACAGGGCCTAATGAAAAACTGTTTTTT. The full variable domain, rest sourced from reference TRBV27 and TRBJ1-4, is EAQVTQNPRYLITVTGKKLTVTCSQNMNHEYMSWYRQDPGLGLRQIYYSMNVEVTDKGDVPEGYKVSRKEKRNFPLILESPSPNQTSLYFCASSLYVPGRLGTGPNEKLFFGSGTQLSVL.